This T cell receptor (beta chain) comes out of a study of cytomegalovirus exposure and HLA in healthy donors. The V and J ends lost 3 bases and 3 bases respectively, with 12 bases between them. Germline CDR1 MNHEY, CDR2 SMNVEV (reference sequence). This CDR3 is 15 amino acids long. Vbeta (60) and Jbeta (13) primers were used in the PCR. Assay used: immunoSEQ multiplex PCR; TCRdb lists only in-frame clones, some missing. The sample yields approximately 200,000 clones, roughly 74% seen once. This clone was observed once. V and J are TRBV27 and TRBJ2-1; perhaps TRBD2 as D (7 bases). The receptor was derived from a woman aged 30 to 39 in good health and CMV-seropositive. Sequences were obtained from PBMCs. DNA for the CDR3: TGTGCCAGCAGTTTGGGGGCTAGCGGCTACAATGAGCAGTTCTTC. Amino acid sequence: CASSLGASGYNEQFF.